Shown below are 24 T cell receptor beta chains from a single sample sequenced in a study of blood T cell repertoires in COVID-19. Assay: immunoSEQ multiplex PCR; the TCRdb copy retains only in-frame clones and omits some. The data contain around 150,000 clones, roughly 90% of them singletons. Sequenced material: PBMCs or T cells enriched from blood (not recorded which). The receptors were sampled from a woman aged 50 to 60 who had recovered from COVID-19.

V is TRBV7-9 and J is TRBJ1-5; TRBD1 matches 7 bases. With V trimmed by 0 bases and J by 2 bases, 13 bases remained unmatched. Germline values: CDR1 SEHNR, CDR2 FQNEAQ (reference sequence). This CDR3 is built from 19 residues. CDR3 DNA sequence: TGTGCCAGCAGCTTAGCGCCAGGTTCGAAGGGGGCAGGCAATCAGCCCCAGCATTTT. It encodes CASSLAPGSKGAGNQPQHF.

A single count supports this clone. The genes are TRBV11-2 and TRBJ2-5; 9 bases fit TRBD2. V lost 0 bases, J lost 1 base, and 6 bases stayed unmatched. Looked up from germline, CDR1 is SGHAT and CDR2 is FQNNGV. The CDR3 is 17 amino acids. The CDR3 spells CASSLDNLAGFQETQYF. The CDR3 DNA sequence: TGTGCCAGCAGCTTAGATAATCTAGCGGGGTTCCAAGAGACCCAGTACTTC.

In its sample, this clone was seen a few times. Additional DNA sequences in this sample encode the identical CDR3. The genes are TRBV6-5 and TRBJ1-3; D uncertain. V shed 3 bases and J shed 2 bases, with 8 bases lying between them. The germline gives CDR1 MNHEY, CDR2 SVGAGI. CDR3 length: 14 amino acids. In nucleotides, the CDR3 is TGTGCCAGCAGTTATAGAGGGCCTGGAAACACCATATATTTT. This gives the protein CASSYRGPGNTIYF.

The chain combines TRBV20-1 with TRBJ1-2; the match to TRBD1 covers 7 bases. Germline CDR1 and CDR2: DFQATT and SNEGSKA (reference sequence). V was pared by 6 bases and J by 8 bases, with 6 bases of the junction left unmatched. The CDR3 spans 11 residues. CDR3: CSASTGSGYTF. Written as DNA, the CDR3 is TGCAGTGCCTCGACAGGGTCGGGCTACACCTTC.

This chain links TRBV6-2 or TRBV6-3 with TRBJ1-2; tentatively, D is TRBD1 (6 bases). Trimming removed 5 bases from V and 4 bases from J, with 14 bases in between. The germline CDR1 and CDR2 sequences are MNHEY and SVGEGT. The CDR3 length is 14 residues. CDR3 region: CASSLDQGTYGYTF. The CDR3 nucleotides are TGTGCCAGCAGTCTAGACCAGGGGACCTATGGCTACACCTTC.

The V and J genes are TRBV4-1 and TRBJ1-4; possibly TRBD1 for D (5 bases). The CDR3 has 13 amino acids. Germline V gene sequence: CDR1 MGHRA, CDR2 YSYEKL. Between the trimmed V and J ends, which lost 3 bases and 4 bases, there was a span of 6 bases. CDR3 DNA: TGCGCCAGCAGCCAGGGACTTAATGAAAAACTGTTTTTT. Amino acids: CASSQGLNEKLFF.

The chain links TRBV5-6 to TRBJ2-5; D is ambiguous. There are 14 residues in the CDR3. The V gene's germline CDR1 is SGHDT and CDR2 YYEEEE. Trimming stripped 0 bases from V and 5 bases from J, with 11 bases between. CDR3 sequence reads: CASSLGPGRETQYF. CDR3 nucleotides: TGTGCCAGCAGCTTGGGTCCGGGTCGGGAGACCCAGTACTTC.

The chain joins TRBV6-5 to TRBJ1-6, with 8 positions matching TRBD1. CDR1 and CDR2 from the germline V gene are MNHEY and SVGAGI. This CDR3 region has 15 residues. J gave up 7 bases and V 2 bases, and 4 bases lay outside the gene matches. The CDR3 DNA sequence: TGTGCCAGCAGTTACGGGGGACAGGCGAATTCACCCCTCCACTTT. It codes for CASSYGGQANSPLHF.

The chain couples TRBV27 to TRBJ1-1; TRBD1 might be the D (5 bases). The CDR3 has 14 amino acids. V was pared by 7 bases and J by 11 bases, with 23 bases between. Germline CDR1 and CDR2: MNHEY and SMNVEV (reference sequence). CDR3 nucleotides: TGTGCCAGCAAAAGGGACTTCCCCCAGAACCTCGCTTTCTTT. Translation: CASKRDFPQNLAFF.

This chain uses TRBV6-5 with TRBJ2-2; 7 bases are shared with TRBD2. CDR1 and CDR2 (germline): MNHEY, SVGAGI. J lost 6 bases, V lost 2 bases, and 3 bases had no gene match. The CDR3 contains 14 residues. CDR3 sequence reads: CASSYRLAPGELFF. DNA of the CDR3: TGTGCCAGCAGTTACAGACTAGCCCCCGGGGAGCTGTTTTTT.

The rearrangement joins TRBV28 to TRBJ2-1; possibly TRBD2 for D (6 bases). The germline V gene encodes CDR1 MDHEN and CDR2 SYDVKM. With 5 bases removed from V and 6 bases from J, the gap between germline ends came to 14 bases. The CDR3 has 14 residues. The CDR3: CASSLIGSFNEQFF. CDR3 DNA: TGTGCCAGCAGTCTAATCGGGAGTTTCAATGAGCAGTTCTTC.

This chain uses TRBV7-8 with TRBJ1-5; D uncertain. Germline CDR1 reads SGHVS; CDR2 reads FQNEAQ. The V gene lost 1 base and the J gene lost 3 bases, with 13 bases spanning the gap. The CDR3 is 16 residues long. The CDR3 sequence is CASSLESQMINQPQHF. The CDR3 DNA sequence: TGTGCCAGCAGCTTAGAGTCACAGATGATCAATCAGCCCCAGCATTTT.

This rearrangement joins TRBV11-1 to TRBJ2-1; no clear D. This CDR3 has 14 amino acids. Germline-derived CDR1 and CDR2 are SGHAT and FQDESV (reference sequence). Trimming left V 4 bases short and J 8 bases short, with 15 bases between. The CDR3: CASSSLAWLDEQFF. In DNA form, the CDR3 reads TGTGCCAGCAGCTCCTTAGCTTGGTTGGATGAGCAGTTCTTC.

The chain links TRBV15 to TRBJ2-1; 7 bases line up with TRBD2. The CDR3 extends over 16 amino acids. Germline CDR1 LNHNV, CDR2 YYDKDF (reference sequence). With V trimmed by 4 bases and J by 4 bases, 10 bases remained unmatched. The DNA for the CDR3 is TGTGCCACCAGCACCCCCCCTCGCGGGGGTTACAATGAGCAGTTCTTC. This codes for CATSTPPRGGYNEQFF. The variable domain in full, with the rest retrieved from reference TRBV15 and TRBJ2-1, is DAMVIQNPRYQVTQFGKPVTLSCSQTLNHNVMYWYQQKSSQAPKLLFHYYDKDFNNEADTPDNFQSRRPNTSFCFLDIRSPGLGDTAMYLCATSTPPRGGYNEQFFGPGTRLTVL.

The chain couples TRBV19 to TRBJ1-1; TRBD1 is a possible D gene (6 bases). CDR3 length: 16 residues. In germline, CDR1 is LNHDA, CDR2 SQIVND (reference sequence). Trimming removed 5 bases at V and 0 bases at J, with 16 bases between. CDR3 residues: CASSPGAPALNTEAFF. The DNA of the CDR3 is TGTGCCAGTAGTCCAGGGGCACCTGCCCTGAACACTGAAGCTTTCTTT.

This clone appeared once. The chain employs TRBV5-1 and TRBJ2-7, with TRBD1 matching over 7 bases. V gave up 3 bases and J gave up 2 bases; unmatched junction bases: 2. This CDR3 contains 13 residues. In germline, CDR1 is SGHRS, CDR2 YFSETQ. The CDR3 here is CASSSDRTYEQYF. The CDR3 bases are TGCGCCAGCAGCTCGGACAGGACCTACGAGCAGTACTTC.

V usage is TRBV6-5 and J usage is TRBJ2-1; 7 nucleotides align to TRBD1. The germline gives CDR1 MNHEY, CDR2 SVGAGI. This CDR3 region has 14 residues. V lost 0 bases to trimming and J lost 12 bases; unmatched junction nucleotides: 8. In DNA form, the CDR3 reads TGTGCCAGCAGTTACTCGGGACAGCGGAAAGGGCAGTTCTTC. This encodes CASSYSGQRKGQFF.

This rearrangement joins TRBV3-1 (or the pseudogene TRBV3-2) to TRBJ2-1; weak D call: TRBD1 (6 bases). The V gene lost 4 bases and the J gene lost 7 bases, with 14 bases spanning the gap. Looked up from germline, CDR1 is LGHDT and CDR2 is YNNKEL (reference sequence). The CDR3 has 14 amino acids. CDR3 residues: CASSLSGQGNEQFF. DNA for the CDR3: TGTGCCAGCAGCCTATCGGGACAAGGGAATGAGCAGTTCTTC.

The CDR3 bases are TGTGCCAGCAGCGCTACAGATCAAGAGACCCAGTACTTC. This codes for CASSATDQETQYF. This chain uses TRBV9 with TRBJ2-5, with unresolved D. V was clipped by 3 bases and J by 2 bases, with 8 bases between them. The CDR3 is 13 residues long. Germline V CDR1 and CDR2: SGDLS, YYNGEE.

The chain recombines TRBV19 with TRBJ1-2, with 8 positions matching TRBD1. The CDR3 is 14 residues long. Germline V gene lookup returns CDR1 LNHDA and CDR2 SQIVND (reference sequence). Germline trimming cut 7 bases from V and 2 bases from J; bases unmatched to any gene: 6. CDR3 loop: CASIPTGANYGYTF. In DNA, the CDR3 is TGTGCCAGTATTCCGACAGGGGCAAACTATGGCTACACCTTC.

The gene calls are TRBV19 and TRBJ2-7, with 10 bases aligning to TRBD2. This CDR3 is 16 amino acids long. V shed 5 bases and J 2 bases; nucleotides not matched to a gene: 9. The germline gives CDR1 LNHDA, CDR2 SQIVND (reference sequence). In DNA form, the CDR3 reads TGTGCCAGTAGTGCCTTAGCGGGGGGCGGGACCTACGAGCAGTACTTC. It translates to CASSALAGGGTYEQYF.

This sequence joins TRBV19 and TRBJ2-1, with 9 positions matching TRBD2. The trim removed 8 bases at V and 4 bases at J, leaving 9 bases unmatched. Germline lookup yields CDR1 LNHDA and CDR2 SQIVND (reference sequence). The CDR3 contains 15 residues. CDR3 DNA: TGTGCCAGTTTCGGAAGCGGGGGGCCGTACAATGAGCAGTTCTTC. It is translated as CASFGSGGPYNEQFF.

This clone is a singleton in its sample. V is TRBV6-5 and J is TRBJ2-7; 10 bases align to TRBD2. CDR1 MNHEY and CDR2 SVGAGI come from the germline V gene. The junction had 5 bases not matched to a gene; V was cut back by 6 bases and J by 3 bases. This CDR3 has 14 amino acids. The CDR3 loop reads CASRRAGGNYEQYF. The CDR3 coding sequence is TGTGCCAGCAGAAGAGCGGGGGGGAACTACGAGCAGTACTTC.

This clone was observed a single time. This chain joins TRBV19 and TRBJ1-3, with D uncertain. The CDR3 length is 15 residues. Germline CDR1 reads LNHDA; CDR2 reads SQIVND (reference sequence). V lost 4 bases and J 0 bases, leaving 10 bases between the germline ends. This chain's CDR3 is CASSSHGSSGNTIYF. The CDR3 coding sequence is TGTGCCAGTAGTAGTCACGGGAGCTCTGGAAACACCATATATTTT. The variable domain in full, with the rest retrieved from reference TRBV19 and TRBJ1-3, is DGGITQSPKYLFRKEGQNVTLSCEQNLNHDAMYWYRQDPGQGLRLIYYSQIVNDFQKGDIAEGYSVSREKKESFPLTVTSAQKNPTAFYLCASSSHGSSGNTIYFGEGSWLTVV.